A single sample is the source of the 10 T cell receptor beta chains below, sequenced in a study of cytomegalovirus exposure and HLA in healthy donors. TCRdb keeps only in-frame clones here, not all; method: immunoSEQ multiplex PCR. The sample holds about 130,000 clones, approximately 82% seen once. Input material: PBMCs. The receptors were gathered from a man aged 30-40 years in good health and CMV-seropositive.

CDR3 in DNA: TGCGCCAGCAGAGAGGGACAGGGGAGGGAGACCCAGTACTTC. Its protein is CASREGQGRETQYF. The rearrangement joins TRBV5-1 to TRBJ2-5; 10 bases map to TRBD1. Germline loops: CDR1 SGHRS, CDR2 YFSETQ. The CDR3 totals 14 residues. The trim removed 5 bases at V and 5 bases at J, leaving 6 bases unmatched. Combining the CDR3 with reference TRBV5-1 and TRBJ2-5 gives the whole variable domain KAGVTQTPRYLIKTRGQQVTLSCSPISGHRSVSWYQQTPGQGLQFLFEYFSETQRNKGNFPGRFSGRQFSNSRSEMNVSTLELGDSALYLCASREGQGRETQYFGPGTRLLVL.

The chain links TRBV5-8 to TRBJ1-5; 8 bases agree with TRBD1. Trimming cost V 6 bases and J 0 bases; bases outside gene matches: 8. Germline CDR1 and CDR2: SGHTS and YDEGEE. This CDR3 region has 16 residues. The CDR3 is CASTMDRAYSNQPQHF. As DNA, the CDR3 is TGTGCCAGCACTATGGACAGGGCCTATAGCAATCAGCCCCAGCATTTT. The variable domain in full, with the rest retrieved from reference TRBV5-8 and TRBJ1-5, is EAGVTQSPTHLIKTRGQQATLRCSPISGHTSVYWYQQALGLGLQFLLWYDEGEERNRGNFPPRFSGRQFPNYSSELNVNALELEDSALYLCASTMDRAYSNQPQHFGDGTRLSIL.

The chain couples TRBV4-1 to TRBJ2-7; 12 bases map to TRBD2. The CDR3 sequence is 16 residues long. Germline V gene data show CDR1 as MGHRA and CDR2 as YSYEKL. J gave up 3 bases and V 1 base, and 4 bases lay outside the gene matches. The CDR3 DNA follows: TGCGCCAGCAGCCAAGCTCGACTAGCGGGGGTCTACGAGCAGTACTTC. Protein: CASSQARLAGVYEQYF.

V and J are TRBV15 and TRBJ2-7, with D uncertain. Germline CDR1 is LNHNV and CDR2 is YYDKDF (reference sequence). The CDR3 is 12 residues long. V was clipped by 0 bases and J by 7 bases, with 7 bases between them. CDR3 in DNA: TGTGCCACCAGCAGAGATCTGCGGGAGCAGTACTTC. Its translation is CATSRDLREQYF.

This sequence joins TRBV6-1 and TRBJ2-1; tentative D call: TRBD2 (6 bases). V dropped 1 base and J dropped 7 bases, with 17 bases sitting between them. This CDR3 is 16 amino acids long. Germline CDR1 MNHNS, CDR2 SASEGT. This chain's CDR3 is CASSEEAGRSLNEQFF. The CDR3 DNA follows: TGTGCCAGCAGTGAAGAGGCCGGGAGAAGCCTTAATGAGCAGTTCTTC.

The chain recombines TRBV19 with TRBJ2-7, with D unresolved. V lost 3 bases to trimming and J lost 0 bases, with 9 bases between them. Germline lookup yields CDR1 LNHDA and CDR2 SQIVND (reference sequence). The CDR3 totals 14 residues. CDR3 region: CASSITRLSYEQYF. DNA of the CDR3: TGTGCCAGTAGTATCACGCGTCTCTCCTACGAGCAGTACTTC.

The genes are TRBV7-2 and TRBJ2-7; D is uncertain. The germline CDR1 and CDR2 sequences are SGHTA and FQGNSA. V lost 5 bases, J lost 2 bases, and 13 bases lay in between. This CDR3 is built from 14 residues. CDR3 coding DNA: TGTGCCAGCAGCCTCTATCCCCCCCCCTACGAGCAGTACTTC. It yields the protein CASSLYPPPYEQYF.

The J gene is TRBJ2-2, the V gene TRBV4-3, with 13 bases that match TRBD2. Germline V gene sequence: CDR1 LGHNA, CDR2 YSLEER. V was pared by 1 base and J by 1 base, with 0 bases of the junction left unmatched. The CDR3 totals 17 residues. The CDR3: CASSQGLAGGNTGELFF. DNA of the CDR3: TGCGCCAGCAGCCAAGGACTAGCGGGGGGGAACACCGGGGAGCTGTTTTTT.

V and J are TRBV6-6 and TRBJ2-5, with TRBD2 identical over 8 bases. The V segment lost 2 bases and the J segment 5 bases; nucleotides outside the gene matches: 10. Germline values: CDR1 MNHNY, CDR2 SVGAGI (reference sequence). The CDR3 is made up of 16 amino acids. In nucleotides, the CDR3 is TGTGCCAGCAGTTACCGGGCGGGAGGCCCCTCGGAGACCCAGTACTTC. It encodes CASSYRAGGPSETQYF.

The chain couples TRBV5-1 to TRBJ2-5, with 9 bases that match TRBD1. In germline, CDR1 is SGHRS, CDR2 YFSETQ. The trim removed 1 base at V and 5 bases at J, leaving 3 bases unmatched. The CDR3 extends over 14 amino acids. In DNA form, the CDR3 reads TGCGCCAGCAGCTTGACAGGGGGCGGCGAGACCCAGTACTTC. This gives the protein CASSLTGGGETQYF. The full variable domain, completed using reference TRBV5-1 and TRBJ2-5, is KAGVTQTPRYLIKTRGQQVTLSCSPISGHRSVSWYQQTPGQGLQFLFEYFSETQRNKGNFPGRFSGRQFSNSRSEMNVSTLELGDSALYLCASSLTGGGETQYFGPGTRLLVL.